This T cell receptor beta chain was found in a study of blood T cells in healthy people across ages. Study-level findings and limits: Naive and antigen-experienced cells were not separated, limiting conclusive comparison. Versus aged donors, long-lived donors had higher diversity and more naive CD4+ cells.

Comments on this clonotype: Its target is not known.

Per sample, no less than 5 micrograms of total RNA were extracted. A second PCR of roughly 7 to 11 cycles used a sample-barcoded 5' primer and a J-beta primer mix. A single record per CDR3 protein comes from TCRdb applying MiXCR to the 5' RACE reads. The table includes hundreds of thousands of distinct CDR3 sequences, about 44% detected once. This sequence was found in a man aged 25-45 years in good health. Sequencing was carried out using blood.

The CDR3 protein is CSVRAGGWDTEAFF. The CDR3 DNA sequence: TGCAGCGTTCGGGCCGGGGGATGGGACACTGAAGCTTTCTTT. This rearrangement joins TRBV29-1 to TRBJ1-1, with D possibly being TRBD1 (5 bases). CDR3 length: 14 amino acids. Deletions cut 5 bases from V and 3 bases from J, with 16 bases between. The germline V gene encodes CDR1 SQVTM and CDR2 ANQGSEA.